In this sample, the clone carrying this T cell receptor (beta chain) turned up many times. Its antigen remains unidentified. The germline V gene has CDR1 DFQATT and CDR2 SNEGSKA (reference sequence). The V gene lost 4 bases and the J gene lost 6 bases, with 12 bases spanning the gap. The CDR3 covers 12 residues. This record belongs to a study of Graves' ophthalmopathy and Graves' hyperthyroidism. Overall study findings and caveats: Ophthalmopathy and stable hyperthyroidism were discriminated by a 13-signature model, with over 85% sensitivity and approximately 81% specificity. At roughly 67% sensitivity and approximately 72% specificity, the model predicted progression of the ophthalmopathy.

The authors amplified TCR beta CDR3 regions from RNA transcripts. Second-round multiplex PCR followed a first-round RT-PCR using HTBI primers. TCRdb processed the multiplex PCR reads anew with MiXCR; each CDR3 protein has one entry. The top ten hold roughly 45% of the sample, which has about 220,000 distinct CDR3 sequences, 20% to 25% seen once. This chain uses TRBV20-1 with TRBJ2-5; D assignment may be TRBD1 or TRBD2 (5 bases each). The source of this sequence is a woman aged 45 to 65 with Graves' ophthalmopathy. Sequencing was performed on peripheral blood. The CDR3: CSATGDGKTQYF. The CDR3 DNA reads as TGCAGTGCTACCGGGGACGGAAAGACCCAGTACTTC.